The clone carrying this T cell receptor beta chain was counted ten times or more. This entry belongs to a study of patients and donors after allogeneic stem cell transplantation. TCRdb ran MiXCR on the RT-PCR reads and lists one entry per CDR3 protein. There are 25,000 to 30,000 distinct CDR3 sequences in the sample; around 7.9% occur only once, and about half lies in the top ten. The V segment lost 7 bases and the J segment 1 base; nucleotides outside the gene matches: 10. The CDR3 length is 14 residues. Germline V gene lookup returns CDR1 DFQATT and CDR2 SNEGSKA (reference sequence). The V gene is TRBV20-1, the J gene TRBJ2-7, with 7 bases aligning to TRBD1. The clonotype originates from a human donor who was either an allogeneic HSCT recipient or a stem cell or donor lymphocyte infusion donor (not recorded which). It is not recorded whose cells these are; they may come from a transplant donor. The sample consisted of blood, either unsorted or a sorted T cell fraction (not recorded which). CDR3 in DNA: TGCAGTGTCCCCCGGCAGGGGGAGTCCTACGAGCAGTACTTC. Amino acid sequence: CSVPRQGESYEQYF.